The clone carrying this TCR beta chain occurred once. The target antigen is unknown. This sample is drawn from a study of graft-versus-host responses after intestinal transplantation. Generated by immunoSEQ multiplex PCR, the TCRdb table keeps only in-frame clones and is missing some. The sample consists of about 41,000 clones, roughly 95% of them appearing once. Specimen: unstimulated CD8+ T cells sorted from spleen or lymph node cells, collected before transplant. The sequence derives from a human donor who was the organ donor for an intestinal transplant.

The CDR3: CAWDTGQGAMEQFF. CDR3 bases: TGTGCCTGGGATACGGGACAGGGGGCCATGGAGCAGTTCTTC. The V call is TRBV30, the J call TRBJ2-1, with 12 bases matching TRBD1. Germline assignment: CDR1 GTSNPN and CDR2 SVGIG (reference sequence). The CDR3 contains 14 residues. V dropped 5 bases and J dropped 10; count of bases not matched to a gene: 9.